These 27 T cell receptor beta chains came from one sample sequenced in a study of cytomegalovirus exposure and HLA in healthy donors. In the PCR, 60 Vbeta and 13 Jbeta primers were used. Sequencing used immunoSEQ multiplex PCR; TCRdb keeps in-frame clones, though not all of them. This sample yields over 200,000 clones, of which around 85% are seen a single time; over 1% belongs to the top ten. Sequenced input: PBMCs. The receptors shown here come from a human donor in good health.

The chain uses TRBV5-6 and TRBJ2-1, with 8 bases aligning to TRBD2. The CDR3 length is 15 residues. The germline gives CDR1 SGHDT, CDR2 YYEEEE. V lost 4 bases and J lost 5; bases outside the gene matches: 8. The CDR3 DNA is TGTGCCAGCAGCCCGCGGGAGGCCCCCCACAATGAGCAGTTCTTC. The encoded protein is CASSPREAPHNEQFF.

The chain links TRBV5-1 to TRBJ1-1; D remains unclear. V was shortened by 4 bases and J by 7 bases, with 14 bases between the two germline ends. The CDR3 is 13 residues long. CDR1 SGHRS and CDR2 YFSETQ come from the germline V gene. In DNA, the CDR3 is TGCGCCAGCAGCGAGCGGGAGCGTGGTGAAGCTTTCTTT. Translated, it gives CASSERERGEAFF.

The CDR3 loop reads CASSMDRGDEKLFF. The DNA of the CDR3 is TGTGCCAGTAGTATGGACAGAGGGGACGAAAAACTGTTTTTT. V usage is TRBV19 and J usage is TRBJ1-4, with D possibly TRBD1 on 6 matching bases. The germline V gene has CDR1 LNHDA and CDR2 SQIVND (reference sequence). V lost 3 bases, J lost 8 bases, and 13 bases lay in between. The CDR3 is 14 residues long.

This clone was recorded a few times. The gene calls are TRBV2 and TRBJ2-3; a possible D gene is TRBD2 (6 bases). Per the germline V gene, CDR1 is SNHLY and CDR2 is FYNNEI. The CDR3 is 13 residues long. The V and J ends lost 6 bases and 8 bases respectively, with 15 bases between them. The CDR3 region is CASRGLQGGTQYF. DNA for the CDR3: TGTGCCAGCAGGGGACTTCAGGGCGGTACGCAGTATTTT.

This clone was counted once. The V and J genes are TRBV7-3 and TRBJ1-1, with 11 bases aligning to TRBD1. This CDR3 contains 16 residues. The J segment lost 7 bases and the V segment lost 0 bases, leaving 7 bases of the junction unmatched. Per the germline V gene, CDR1 is SGHTA and CDR2 is FQGTGA. CDR3 DNA sequence: TGTGCCAGCAGCTTAACGTCTAGGACAGGGGGCAGTGAAGCTTTCTTT. Its protein product is CASSLTSRTGGSEAFF.

The CDR3 DNA sequence: TGTGCCAGAAGAATCAGAACAGATACGCAGTATTTT. Translation: CARRIRTDTQYF. The chain couples TRBV5-3 to TRBJ2-3; D unresolved. TRBV5-3 is an open reading frame whose function is uncertain. V dropped 5 bases and J dropped 3 bases, with 7 bases sitting between them. CDR3 length: 12 residues.

V usage is TRBV25-1 and J usage is TRBJ2-6; D remains ambiguous. Looked up from germline, CDR1 is MGHDK and CDR2 is SYGVNS. This CDR3 has 14 residues. The V and J ends lost 2 bases and 1 base respectively, with 3 bases between them. Written as DNA, the CDR3 is TGTGCCAGCAGTGAACATTCTGGGGCCAACGTCCTGACTTTC. Translating it yields CASSEHSGANVLTF.

The chain recombines TRBV29-1 with TRBJ1-2; tentative D call: TRBD1 (5 bases). Germline V gene sequence: CDR1 SQVTM, CDR2 ANQGSEA. The CDR3 spans 11 residues. V lost 4 bases and J lost 6, with 9 bases in between. The CDR3 coding sequence is TGCAGCGTTGCCCAGGGCAATGGCTACACCTTC. As protein: CSVAQGNGYTF.

As for this clone: The limits of the CDR3 on the DNA are not certain, so only TCRdb's listed CDR3 is given. The chain uses TRBV28 and TRBJ2-5; the table's D call of TRBD1 was not tested on the DNA. Germline-derived CDR1 and CDR2 are MDHEN and SYDVKM. Ends included, the CDR3 has 15 residues. This CDR3 is CASSLAQAPQETQYF.

Here the CDR3 DNA reads TGTGCCAGCAGCTTAGGAGGGACAGCCCACTATGGCTACACCTTC. Translating gives CASSLGGTAHYGYTF. The rearrangement uses TRBV13 and TRBJ1-2; 7 bases agree with TRBD1. The V segment lost 0 bases and the J segment 3 bases; nucleotides outside the gene matches: 4. CDR3 length equals 15 residues. Germline assignment: CDR1 PRHDT and CDR2 FYEKMQ (reference sequence).

V and J are TRBV13 and TRBJ2-3, with TRBD2 matching over 12 bases. CDR3 length: 15 amino acids. Germline V gene sequence: CDR1 PRHDT, CDR2 FYEKMQ (reference sequence). The V gene end was trimmed by 5 bases and the J gene end by 10 bases; junction bases not matched to a gene: 10. Here the CDR3 DNA reads TGTGCCAGCAGCCAACCCGGACTAGCGGGAAGGGCGCAGTATTTT. Its translation: CASSQPGLAGRAQYF.

In this sample, this clone turned up once. The chain recombines TRBV21-1 with TRBJ1-2. TRBV21-1 is a pseudogene segment. CDR3 length equals 15 residues. The CDR3 DNA reads TGTGCCAGCAGCAAAGGTAGCGGGGATTACTATGGCTACACCTTC. Amino acid sequence: CASSKGSGDYYGYTF.

The chain recombines TRBV7-2 with TRBJ2-5, with a possible D match to TRBD2 (6 bases). Trimming removed 5 bases at V and 4 bases at J, with 23 bases between. CDR1 is SGHTA, CDR2 FQGNSA, per germline. The CDR3 is made up of 17 amino acids. The CDR3 loop reads CASSRRAGDSEGETQYF. The CDR3 DNA reads TGTGCCAGCAGCCGCCGCGCCGGGGACTCGGAGGGAGAGACCCAGTACTTC.

The CDR3 sequence: CASSLDLYEQYF. DNA for the CDR3: TGTGCCAGCAGCTTAGATCTCTACGAGCAGTACTTC. This sequence joins TRBV7-2 and TRBJ2-7, with D hard to call. Trimming pared 1 base from V and 3 bases from J, leaving 4 bases between. CDR3 length: 12 amino acids. Germline CDR1 reads SGHTA; CDR2 reads FQGNSA.

This clone was seen more than once but under ten times. The chain recombines TRBV7-9 with TRBJ2-5; no clear D. Germline V gives CDR1 SEHNR, CDR2 FQNEAQ (reference sequence). CDR3 length: 15 amino acids. V was trimmed by 1 base and J by 2 bases, leaving 11 bases between them. CDR3 coding DNA: TGTGCCAGCAGCTTAGGAGCCGCCCCACAAGAGACCCAGTACTTC. As protein: CASSLGAAPQETQYF.

This chain joins TRBV5-4 and TRBJ2-7; D might be TRBD2 (6 bases). Germline V gives CDR1 SGHNT, CDR2 YYREEE (reference sequence). Between the trimmed V and J ends, which lost 0 bases and 0 bases, there was a span of 13 bases. The CDR3 is 16 amino acids. The CDR3, as DNA: TGTGCCAGCAGCTTGGAGGCGGGACTGGGCTCCTACGAGCAGTACTTC. It yields the protein CASSLEAGLGSYEQYF.

The chain has TRBV28 and TRBJ1-1, with D tentatively TRBD1 (5 bases). Germline V lookup: CDR1 MDHEN, CDR2 SYDVKM. Trimming left V 4 bases short and J 1 base short, with 13 bases between. This CDR3 spans 15 amino acids. The CDR3 here is CASSSLVRGNTEAFF. The DNA of the CDR3 is TGTGCCAGCAGTTCCTTAGTAAGGGGGAACACTGAAGCTTTCTTT.

The chain carries TRBV7-6 and TRBJ2-7; D is perhaps TRBD2 (5 bases). Trimming stripped 5 bases from V and 2 bases from J, with 13 bases between. This CDR3 contains 14 residues. Germline V gene data show CDR1 as SGHVS and CDR2 as FNYEAQ. CDR3 in DNA: TGTGCCAGCAGCCCCAACGTCGGGACCTACGAGCAGTACTTC. Its protein is CASSPNVGTYEQYF.

The chain is built from TRBV6-6 and TRBJ2-3; 12 bases are shared with TRBD2. Trimming cost V 7 bases and J 0 bases; bases outside gene matches: 5. This CDR3 has 16 amino acids. Per the germline V gene, CDR1 is MNHNY and CDR2 is SVGAGI (reference sequence). CDR3: CASIHGTSGSTDTQYF. The CDR3 DNA reads as TGTGCCAGCATCCACGGGACTAGCGGGAGCACAGATACGCAGTATTTT.

The chain uses TRBV11-3 and TRBJ2-1, with 14 bases matching TRBD2. From germline, CDR1 is SGHNT and CDR2 YENEEA. The CDR3 length is 18 residues. The junction had 4 bases not matched to a gene; V was cut back by 3 bases and J by 0 bases. Here the CDR3 reads CASSFVGTSGSSYNEQFF. For the CDR3, the DNA is TGTGCCAGCAGCTTTGTAGGGACTAGCGGGAGCTCCTACAATGAGCAGTTCTTC. The full variable domain, in which reference TRBV11-3 and TRBJ2-1 provide the parts outside the CDR3, is EAGVVQSPRYKIIEKKQPVAFWCNPISGHNTLYWYLQNLGQGPELLIRYENEEAVDDSQLPKDRFSAERLKGVDSTLKIQPAELGDSAVYLCASSFVGTSGSSYNEQFFGPGTRLTVL.

This chain joins TRBV11-1 and TRBJ2-7; a possible D gene is TRBD1 (5 bases). The CDR3 covers 11 residues. In germline, CDR1 is SGHAT, CDR2 FQDESV (reference sequence). Between the trimmed V and J ends, which lost 5 bases and 7 bases, there was a span of 9 bases. CDR3 bases: TGTGCCAGCAGCAGAAAGGGGGAGCAGTACTTC. Residues: CASSRKGEQYF.

This clone has more than one count but fewer than ten. The chain joins TRBV18 to TRBJ1-1; the D is unclear. Per the germline V gene, CDR1 is KGHSH and CDR2 is LQKENI. Trimming stripped 2 bases from V and 9 bases from J, with 13 bases between. The length of the CDR3 is 13 residues. The CDR3 loop is CASSPSVQDKAFF. CDR3 bases: TGTGCCAGCTCACCATCGGTGCAGGATAAAGCTTTCTTT.

The chain is built from TRBV6-1 and TRBJ2-5; TRBD2 is a possible D gene (6 bases). Germline V gene lookup returns CDR1 MNHNS and CDR2 SASEGT. The CDR3 consists of 15 residues. Trimming took 3 bases from V and 5 from J, leaving 16 bases between them. The CDR3 DNA reads as TGTGCCAGCAGTGATATGTCTGTGGGGAGGGAGACCCAGTACTTC. Translated, it gives CASSDMSVGRETQYF.

The rearrangement uses TRBV6-6 and TRBJ1-2; unclear D gene. The V end was cut by 6 bases, the J end by 1 base, with 15 bases between. CDR3 length equals 15 residues. The V gene's germline CDR1 is MNHNY and CDR2 SVGAGI (reference sequence). CDR3 in DNA: TGTGCCAGCAGACCAGCCCGGGGTAGTAACTATGGCTACACCTTC. It translates to CASRPARGSNYGYTF.

The chain couples TRBV10-1 to TRBJ2-7, with D unclear. CDR3 length: 12 residues. The germline V gene has CDR1 WNHNN and CDR2 SYGVQD (reference sequence). Trimming pared 4 bases from V and 3 bases from J, leaving 7 bases between. In nucleotides, the CDR3 is TGCGCCAGCAGTGTCTCAGGCTACGAGCAGTACTTC. This encodes CASSVSGYEQYF.

The V call is TRBV6-1, the J call TRBJ2-1; TRBD2 aligns across 8 bases. The V gene end was trimmed by 2 bases and the J gene end by 4 bases; junction bases not matched to a gene: 7. The CDR3 extends over 16 amino acids. Germline V CDR1 and CDR2: MNHNS, SASEGT. In DNA form, the CDR3 reads TGTGCCAGCAGTGAAACAGCGGGAGCCTCATACAATGAGCAGTTCTTC. The encoded protein is CASSETAGASYNEQFF.

The chain joins TRBV2 to TRBJ2-4; 8 bases line up with TRBD1. Germline-derived CDR1 and CDR2 are SNHLY and FYNNEI. The CDR3 totals 16 residues. V gave up 7 bases and J gave up 3 bases; unmatched junction bases: 11. The CDR3, as DNA: TGTGCCAGCAAAGGAAAACCGGGACAGGACAAAAACATTCAGTACTTC. Protein: CASKGKPGQDKNIQYF. The full variable domain, in which reference TRBV2 and TRBJ2-4 provide the parts outside the CDR3, is EPEVTQTPSHQVTQMGQEVILRCVPISNHLYFYWYRQILGQKVEFLVSFYNNEISEKSEIFDDQFSVERPDGSNFTLKIRSTKLEDSAMYFCASKGKPGQDKNIQYFGAGTRLSVL.